This entry features one T cell receptor (beta chain) sequence. These data belong to a study of cytomegalovirus exposure and HLA in healthy donors. PCR was performed using 60 Vbeta and 13 Jbeta primers. Sequencing was performed with immunoSEQ multiplex PCR; in TCRdb, only in-frame clones are kept and a portion is missing. The listing contains over 100,000 clones. Input material: PBMCs. This receptor was taken from a woman in her thirties or forties in good health and CMV-seropositive.

CDR3 in DNA: TGCGCCAGCAGCACCGGGACAGGGGTGGGCACTGAAGCTTTCTTT. This gives the protein CASSTGTGVGTEAFF. The chain carries TRBV5-1 and TRBJ1-1; TRBD1 matches at 10 bases. The CDR3 has 15 amino acids. The germline V gene has CDR1 SGHRS and CDR2 YFSETQ. The ends lost 4 bases at V and 4 bases at J; junction bases unmatched: 7.